This TCR beta chain is drawn from a study of OX40 agonist ivuxolimab in advanced cancers. On the study more broadly: Males comprised 75% to 90% of the group, whose mean age was approximately 60 years (range about 20 to 90). Study observations and caveats: Near-lowest levels of clonal expansion characterized partial responders at 0.1-3.0 mg/kg.

In regard to this clone: Its matching antigen is unknown.

From germline, CDR1 is SGHVS and CDR2 FQNEAQ. The CDR3 covers 16 residues. Trimming shortened V by 0 bases and J by 0 bases, and 12 bases separated the two germline ends. Using immunoSEQ multiplex PCR, the repertoire was profiled, and TCRdb retains in-frame clones only, with some absent. This repertoire shows approximately 64,000 clones, 75% to 90% found once; its top ten account for under 3.5%. The sample was CD4+ or CD8+ T cells sorted from blood, taken in a trial of the OX40 agonist ivuxolimab. This TCR came from an adult with an advanced solid tumor such as melanoma, head and neck, liver or kidney cancer. The genes are TRBV7-8 and TRBJ2-7, with TRBD1 as a possible D gene (6 bases). CDR3 nucleotide sequence: TGTGCCAGCAGCTTAGCGACAGGCCTAAGCTCCTACGAGCAGTACTTC. This encodes CASSLATGLSSYEQYF.